The 9 T cell receptor beta chains below come from one sample, sequenced in a study of shared clonotypes between healthy human individuals (dated by TCRdb to the early 2020s). CD8 naive samples were CD45RO-negative cells positively selected for CCR7, giving a CD45RA+CCR7+ population that excluded TemRA cells. Library preparation used the immunoSEQ multiplex PCR assay. TCRdb retrieved this table from immuneACCESS and kept in-frame rearrangements only. Not all clones are present; in checked studies, unresolved V genes account for under half, and no reason is known for the remainder. This sample is represented by 2 million or so clones; less than 95% of them were singletons. More than 0.95% of the sample comes from the top ten. Sequenced sample: naive CD8+ T cells sorted from blood. The cell subset or site tag for this specimen amounts to: CD45RA+CCR7+. The origin of the receptors is a man aged 18 to 29 in good health.

This clone turned up a few times. This CDR3 is CASSEELGANYGYTF. CDR3 DNA sequence: TGTGCCAGCAGTGAAGAACTGGGGGCCAACTATGGCTACACCTTC. The chain is built from TRBV2 and TRBJ1-2; possibly TRBD1 for D (6 bases). Germline V gene data show CDR1 as SNHLY and CDR2 as FYNNEI. Trimming took off 1 base at V and 2 bases at J, with 11 bases between the two ends. The CDR3 is made up of 15 amino acids.

The CDR3 DNA reads as TGTGCCAGCATGGGGACAGGGGAAGAGACCCAGTACTTC. Its protein product is CASMGTGEETQYF. The chain couples TRBV13 to TRBJ2-5; 10 nucleotides match TRBD1. The CDR3 runs to 13 residues. The trim removed 7 bases at V and 3 bases at J, leaving 2 bases unmatched. Germline V gene data show CDR1 as PRHDT and CDR2 as FYEKMQ (reference sequence).

The chain carries TRBV19 and TRBJ2-3; TRBD2 agrees at 10 bases. Germline-derived CDR1 and CDR2 are LNHDA and SQIVND (reference sequence). Unmatched junction bases numbered 12, after V lost 0 bases and J lost 0 bases. This CDR3 is 20 amino acids long. The chain's CDR3 is CASSIDRSHASGGSTDTQYF. CDR3 coding DNA: TGTGCCAGTAGTATAGATAGATCCCACGCTAGCGGGGGTAGCACAGATACGCAGTATTTT.

V usage is TRBV6-1 and J usage is TRBJ2-4; no reliable D call. Trimming pared 7 bases from V and 9 bases from J, leaving 19 bases between. The CDR3 spans 14 residues. Germline V gene sequence: CDR1 MNHNS, CDR2 SASEGT. The CDR3 sequence: CASMLHQGTGIQYF. The DNA of the CDR3 is TGTGCCAGCATGCTTCATCAAGGCACGGGCATTCAGTACTTC.

A note on this clone: Different DNA sequences within this sample yield the same CDR3. The rearrangement links TRBV9 to TRBJ2-7, with TRBD2 identical over 14 bases. Germline loops: CDR1 SGDLS, CDR2 YYNGEE. The CDR3 spans 16 residues. Trimming cost V 2 bases and J 0 bases; bases outside gene matches: 1. The CDR3 region has the DNA TGTGCCAGCAGCGTGGGACTAGCGGGAGACTCCTACGAGCAGTACTTC. Translation gives CASSVGLAGDSYEQYF.

As to this clone: Other nucleotide sequences from this sample produce the same CDR3. This rearrangement joins TRBV2 to TRBJ2-3; either TRBD1 or TRBD2 may fit D (5 bases each). This CDR3 has 14 residues. Germline values: CDR1 SNHLY, CDR2 FYNNEI. V was trimmed by 3 bases and J by 2 bases, leaving 9 bases between them. This CDR3 is CASSEGTTTDTQYF. In nucleotides, the CDR3 is TGTGCCAGCAGTGAGGGGACGACCACAGATACGCAGTATTTT. Variable domain in full (rest from reference TRBV2 and TRBJ2-3): EPEVTQTPSHQVTQMGQEVILRCVPISNHLYFYWYRQILGQKVEFLVSFYNNEISEKSEIFDDQFSVERPDGSNFTLKIRSTKLEDSAMYFCASSEGTTTDTQYFGPGTRLTVL.

The chain carries TRBV10-2 and TRBJ1-1; no clear D. The CDR3 consists of 13 residues. V was pared by 3 bases and J by 1 base, with 6 bases between. Per the germline V gene, CDR1 is WSHSY and CDR2 is SAAADI. CDR3 in amino acids: CASSEMENTEAFF. In nucleotides, the CDR3 is TGCGCCAGCAGTGAAATGGAGAACACTGAAGCTTTCTTT.

The rearrangement joins TRBV28 to TRBJ2-5; 9 positions agree with TRBD1. V was pared by 5 bases and J by 5 bases, with 12 bases of the junction left unmatched. Per the germline V gene, CDR1 is MDHEN and CDR2 is SYDVKM. The CDR3 loop spans 16 amino acids. The CDR3 sequence is CASSQWTGVARETQYF. The CDR3 DNA is TGTGCCAGCAGTCAGTGGACAGGGGTCGCTCGGGAGACCCAGTACTTC.

The V call is TRBV13, the J call TRBJ1-2; the match to TRBD1 covers 7 bases. The CDR3 is 13 residues long. Germline V gives CDR1 PRHDT, CDR2 FYEKMQ (reference sequence). V shed 3 bases and J 7 bases; nucleotides not matched to a gene: 5. The CDR3 is CASSFSGQLGYTF. The CDR3 DNA follows: TGTGCCAGCAGCTTCTCGGGACAGCTTGGCTACACCTTC.